This TCR beta chain was captured in a study of blood T cell repertoires in COVID-19. Across the study: Spain, Italy and the United States supplied samples that represented acute and convalescent COVID-19.

Generated by immunoSEQ multiplex PCR, the TCRdb table keeps only in-frame clones and is missing some. This table holds about 160,000 clones, 80% to 90% found once. Looked up from germline, CDR1 is SGHRS and CDR2 is YFSETQ. Between the trimmed V and J ends, which lost 7 bases and 0 bases, there was a span of 12 bases. CDR3 size: 14 residues. V gene TRBV5-1 combines with J gene TRBJ2-3; possible D gene TRBD2, 6 bases. Sequencing was performed on peripheral blood. The source is a man between 65 and 85 years old with acute or convalescent COVID-19. The CDR3 spells CASSGLTSTDTQYF. Here the CDR3 DNA reads TGCGCCAGCTCCGGACTAACCAGCACAGATACGCAGTATTTT.